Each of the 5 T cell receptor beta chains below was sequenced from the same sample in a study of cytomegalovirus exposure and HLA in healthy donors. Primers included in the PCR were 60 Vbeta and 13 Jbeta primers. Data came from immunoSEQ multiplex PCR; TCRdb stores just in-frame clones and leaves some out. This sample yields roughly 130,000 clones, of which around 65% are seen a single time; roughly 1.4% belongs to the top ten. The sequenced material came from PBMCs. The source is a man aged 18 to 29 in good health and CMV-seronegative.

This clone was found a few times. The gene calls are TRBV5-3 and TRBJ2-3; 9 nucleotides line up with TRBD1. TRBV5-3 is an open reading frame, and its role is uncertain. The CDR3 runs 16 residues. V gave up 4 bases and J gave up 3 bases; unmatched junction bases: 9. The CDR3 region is CARSLRGQGGTDTQYF. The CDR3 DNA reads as TGTGCCAGAAGCCTCCGGGGACAGGGTGGGACAGATACGCAGTATTTT.

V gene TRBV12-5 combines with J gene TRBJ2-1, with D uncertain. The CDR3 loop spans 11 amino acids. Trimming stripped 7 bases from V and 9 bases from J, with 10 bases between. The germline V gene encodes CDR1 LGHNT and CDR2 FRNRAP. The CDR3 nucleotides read TGTGCTAGTGCGTCGAGAGGTGAGCAGTTCTTC. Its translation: CASASRGEQFF.

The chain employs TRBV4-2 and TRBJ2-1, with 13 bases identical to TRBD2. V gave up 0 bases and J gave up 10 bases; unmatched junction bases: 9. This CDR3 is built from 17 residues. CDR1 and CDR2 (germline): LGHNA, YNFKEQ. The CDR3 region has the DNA TGTGCCAGCAGCCAAGATAGGACGGGACTAGCGGGGTTCGAGCAGTTCTTC. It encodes CASSQDRTGLAGFEQFF.

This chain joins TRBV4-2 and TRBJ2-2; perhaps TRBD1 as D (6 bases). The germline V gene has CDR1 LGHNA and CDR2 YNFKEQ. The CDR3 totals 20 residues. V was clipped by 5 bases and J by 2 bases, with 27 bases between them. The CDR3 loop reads CASSARWPGHSNINTGELFF. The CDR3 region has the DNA TGTGCCAGCAGCGCCAGATGGCCGGGACACTCCAACATAAACACCGGGGAGCTGTTTTTT.

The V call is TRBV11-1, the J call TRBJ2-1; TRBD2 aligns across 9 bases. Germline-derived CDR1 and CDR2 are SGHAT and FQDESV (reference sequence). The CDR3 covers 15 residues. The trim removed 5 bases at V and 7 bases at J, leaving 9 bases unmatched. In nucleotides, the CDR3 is TGTGCCAGCAGCCCGGGGCTAGCGGGGTGGAATGAGCAGTTCTTC. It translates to CASSPGLAGWNEQFF.